The 16 T cell receptor beta chains below come from one sample, sequenced in a study of T cell repertoires in cytomegalovirus infection. Antigen specificity for these receptors is unknown. TCRdb redid the calling of the reads with MiXCR, one entry per CDR3 protein. Of fewer than 950,000 distinct CDR3 sequences listed, approximately 30% are singletons. The sequencing used cultured CD8+ T cells from PBMCs, collected from culture after CMV antigen stimulation. The receptors shown here come from a human donor in good health (CMV status not recorded). Some clones in this sample may be carry-over from other donors' samples.

The chain uses TRBV7-3 and TRBJ2-5; D possibly matches TRBD1 or TRBD2 (5 bases each). The CDR3 runs 15 residues. CDR1 and CDR2 (germline): SGHTA, FQGTGA. With 0 bases removed from V and 0 bases from J, the gap between germline ends came to 8 bases. CDR3 DNA: TGTGCCAGCAGCTTAACAGGGACGTACCAAGAGACCCAGTACTTC. This codes for CASSLTGTYQETQYF.

This clonotype was observed a few times. This chain uses TRBV5-6 with TRBJ2-2; D remains ambiguous. The CDR3 is 14 residues long. The germline V gene has CDR1 SGHDT and CDR2 YYEEEE. The ends were cut back, 4 bases at V and 4 bases at J, with 11 bases in the middle. Written as DNA, the CDR3 is TGTGCCAGCAGCGGGGTCTTAACCACCGGGGAGCTGTTTTTT. It translates to CASSGVLTTGELFF.

This clonotype was seen a few times. The chain has TRBV6-2 or TRBV6-3 and TRBJ2-7, with a possible D match to TRBD1 (5 bases). Per germline, CDR1 MNHEY and CDR2 SVGEGT. This CDR3 has 18 residues. V lost 3 bases and J lost 3, with 24 bases in between. CDR3: CASSYGPHTSQGYYEQYV. The DNA for the CDR3 is TGTGCCAGCAGTTATGGTCCCCATACTTCGCAGGGATACTACGAGCAGTACGTC.

This clonotype was counted a few times. This CDR3 is CASTGQGPNSPLHF. DNA for the CDR3: TGTGCCAGCACCGGACAGGGACCTAATTCACCCCTCCACTTT. V is TRBV7-6 and J is TRBJ1-6; 8 bases are a match to TRBD1. The CDR3 loop spans 14 amino acids. The germline gives CDR1 SGHVS, CDR2 FNYEAQ. The ends lost 7 bases at V and 6 bases at J; junction bases unmatched: 5.

As for this clonotype: A read error may explain this, as a much larger clone is one base away. V usage is TRBV7-6 and J usage is TRBJ2-7, with TRBD1 identical over 10 bases. CDR3 length equals 14 residues. Germline CDR1 is SGHVS and CDR2 is FNYEAQ. CDR3 coding DNA: TGTGTCAGCAGCTCCTCCGGGACAGGGGTCGAGCAGTACTTC. Protein sequence: CVSSSSGTGVEQYF. The variable domain in full, with the rest retrieved from reference TRBV7-6 and TRBJ2-7, is GAGVSQSPRYKVTKRGQDVALRCDPISGHVSLYWYRQALGQGPEFLTYFNYEAQQDKSGLPNDRFSAERPEGSISTLTIQRTEQRDSAMYRCVSSSSGTGVEQYFGPGTRLTVT.

This chain connects TRBV2 to TRBJ1-2; D gene uncertain. V was trimmed by 7 bases and J by 2 bases, leaving 17 bases between them. Germline assignment: CDR1 SNHLY and CDR2 FYNNEI. The CDR3 has 15 amino acids. Written as DNA, the CDR3 is TGTGCCAGCATCCCCGGGCGGCCTCGGAACTATGGCTACACCTTC. This gives the protein CASIPGRPRNYGYTF.

In this sample, this clonotype turned up many times. The chain recombines TRBV7-6 with TRBJ1-3, with no clear D. Looked up from germline, CDR1 is SGHVS and CDR2 is FNYEAQ. The CDR3 consists of 15 residues. Trimming pared 4 bases from V and 4 bases from J, leaving 14 bases between. CDR3 bases: TGTGCCAGCAGCTCTAATGTCGACGGGGGAAACACCATATATTTT. This encodes CASSSNVDGGNTIYF.

The rearrangement links TRBV4-1 to TRBJ2-3; TRBD1 matches 7 bases. CDR1 is MGHRA, CDR2 YSYEKL, per germline. This CDR3 is built from 18 residues. The J segment lost 0 bases and the V segment lost 3 bases, leaving 12 bases of the junction unmatched. The chain's CDR3 is CASSQYSQGRPSTDTQYF. CDR3 coding DNA: TGCGCCAGCAGCCAGTATTCACAGGGGCGCCCTAGCACAGATACGCAGTATTTT.

The V gene is TRBV6-2 or TRBV6-3, the J gene TRBJ2-7; no reliable D call. The CDR3 contains 16 residues. Germline CDR1 and CDR2: MNHEY and SVGEGT. The ends were cut back, 2 bases at V and 3 bases at J, with 17 bases in the middle. The CDR3 DNA is TGTGCCAGCAGTTACGACCGAACAGCCCTACACTACGAGCAGTACGTC. Encoded protein: CASSYDRTALHYEQYV.

Comment on this clonotype: This may arise from a read error, as a much more abundant clone is one base away. V is TRBV7-9 and J is TRBJ1-1; D gene uncertain. This CDR3 spans 13 amino acids. Trimming took 3 bases from V and 6 from J, leaving 11 bases between them. In germline, CDR1 is SEHNR, CDR2 FQNEAQ (reference sequence). In DNA, the CDR3 is TGTGCCAGCAGCTTGGGATCCGAGTCTGAAGCTTTCTTT. The encoded protein is CASSLGSESEAFF.

In its sample, this clonotype was seen a few times. The CDR3 nucleotides are TGTGCCAGCAGTCCCGAGGGGCGCTACGAGCAGTACTTC. This encodes CASSPEGRYEQYF. The J gene is TRBJ2-7, the V gene TRBV7-8; TRBD1 or TRBD2 may be the D gene (5 bases each). V shed 6 bases and J shed 3 bases, with 12 bases lying between them. This CDR3 is built from 13 residues. Germline CDR1 and CDR2: SGHVS and FQNEAQ.

The chain employs TRBV4-1 and TRBJ2-1; 7 bases match TRBD1. CDR3 size: 14 residues. V lost 5 bases, J lost 4 bases, and 5 bases stayed unmatched. CDR1 is MGHRA, CDR2 YSYEKL, per germline. In DNA form, the CDR3 reads TGCGCCAGCAGCGACCGGACAGGTTACAATGAGCAGTTCTTC. Translating gives CASSDRTGYNEQFF.

This clonotype appeared a single time. The chain has TRBV10-3 and TRBJ1-2; 7 nucleotides agree with TRBD1. The CDR3 sequence is 21 residues long. The V gene's germline CDR1 is ENHRY and CDR2 SYGVKD. J lost 3 bases, V lost 4 bases, and 26 bases had no gene match. The CDR3 here is CAISVAFAGGDRSILDYGYTF. CDR3 DNA: TGTGCCATCAGTGTGGCTTTCGCCGGCGGGGACAGATCAATCCTTGACTATGGCTACACCTTC.

This clonotype was observed a few times. V is TRBV6-5 and J is TRBJ2-7; 7 bases match TRBD1. The CDR3 runs 14 residues. The V and J ends lost 5 bases and 6 bases, in that order; junction bases with no gene match: 10. The germline V gene encodes CDR1 MNHEY and CDR2 SVGAGI. CDR3 coding DNA: TGTGCCAGCAGTCTCCCAGGGACAGATCGCGAGCAGTACTTC. It encodes CASSLPGTDREQYF.

The chain recombines TRBV27 with TRBJ1-6; D perhaps matches TRBD1 (5 bases). This CDR3 comprises 12 residues. Germline V gives CDR1 MNHEY, CDR2 SMNVEV (reference sequence). V was shortened by 8 bases and J by 13 bases, with 15 bases between the two germline ends. In DNA form, the CDR3 reads TGTGCCAGCGGACCACAGGTTCTTCCCCTCCACTTT. Translated: CASGPQVLPLHF.

The chain has TRBV12-5 and TRBJ2-5; D gene ambiguous. V was clipped by 2 bases and J by 5 bases, with 9 bases between them. This CDR3 comprises 13 residues. Germline CDR1 and CDR2: LGHNT and FRNRAP. CDR3 amino acids: CASGLWIEETQYF. The CDR3 DNA reads TGTGCTAGTGGTTTGTGGATAGAGGAGACCCAGTACTTC.